The rows below give T cell receptor beta chains drawn from one sample of a study of graft-versus-host responses after intestinal transplantation. Their antigens are not known. The repertoire was sequenced with immunoSEQ multiplex PCR; TCRdb's copy has only in-frame clones and lacks some. Among tens of thousands of clones listed, around 90% were seen once. This material consisted of unstimulated CD4+ T cells sorted from spleen or lymph node cells, taken before transplant. The source is a human donor who was the organ donor for an intestinal transplant. The CDR3 runs from the conserved cysteine through the conserved F or W. The D gene is left open where the match is weak. The size field is filled for only some rows; it gives once, few, many or a size class.

v_gene: TRBV4-2
j_gene: TRBJ2-1
abundance: .
d_gene: TRBD2
CDR3aa: CASSKETSGNYNEQFF
CDR3nt: TGTGCCAGCAGCAAGGAGACTAGCGGGAACTACAATGAGCAGTTCTTC

v_gene: TRBV18
j_gene: TRBJ2-3
abundance: .
d_gene: .
CDR3aa: CASSPQLGGTDTQYF
CDR3nt: TGTGCCAGCTCGCCCCAGCTGGGAGGCACAGATACGCAGTATTTT

v_gene: TRBV5-1
j_gene: TRBJ2-7
abundance: once
d_gene: .
CDR3aa: CASSLRGEQYF
CDR3nt: TGCGCCAGCAGCTTGAGGGGCGAGCAGTACTTC

v_gene: TRBV4-3
j_gene: TRBJ2-4
abundance: .
d_gene: .
CDR3aa: CASSQDWRRDIQYF
CDR3nt: TGCGCCAGCAGCCAAGATTGGCGGAGGGACATTCAGTACTTC

v_gene: TRBV6-1
j_gene: TRBJ1-2
abundance: few
d_gene: TRBD1
CDR3aa: CASSRGQGINYGYTF
CDR3nt: TGTGCCAGCAGCCGGGGACAGGGAATTAACTATGGCTACACCTTC

v_gene: TRBV5-6
j_gene: TRBJ1-5
abundance: .
d_gene: .
CDR3aa: CASTRGSEGFQPQHF
CDR3nt: TGTGCCAGCACCCGCGGGTCGGAGGGGTTTCAGCCCCAGCATTTT

v_gene: TRBV15
j_gene: TRBJ2-5
abundance: once
d_gene: TRBD2
CDR3aa: CATSSRPGLVGGETQYF
CDR3nt: TGTGCCACCAGCTCCCGCCCGGGACTAGTGGGGGGCGAGACCCAGTACTTC

v_gene: TRBV28
j_gene: TRBJ2-1
abundance: .
d_gene: TRBD1
CDR3aa: CASSLRQGRNNEQFF
CDR3nt: TGTGCCAGCAGTTTAAGACAGGGCAGGAACAATGAGCAGTTCTTC

v_gene: TRBV7-5
j_gene: TRBJ2-7
abundance: .
d_gene: .
CDR3aa: CARSFLVNPHEQYF
CDR3nt: TGTGCCAGAAGCTTCCTAGTAAACCCTCACGAGCAGTACTTC

v_gene: TRBV2
j_gene: TRBJ2-7
abundance: .
d_gene: .
CDR3aa: CASSVDSPLGEQYF
CDR3nt: TGTGCCAGCAGTGTGGACAGCCCCCTGGGCGAGCAGTACTTC

v_gene: TRBV5-1
j_gene: TRBJ1-1
abundance: .
d_gene: .
CDR3aa: CASSFTGLSPTEAFF
CDR3nt: TGCGCCAGCAGCTTCACAGGGTTAAGCCCCACTGAAGCTTTCTTT

v_gene: TRBV2
j_gene: TRBJ2-1
abundance: .
d_gene: TRBD2
CDR3aa: CASRGLAGGVGEQFF
CDR3nt: TGTGCCAGCAGGGGACTAGCGGGGGGGGTTGGTGAGCAGTTCTTC

v_gene: TRBV4-3
j_gene: TRBJ2-1
abundance: .
d_gene: TRBD2
CDR3aa: CASAMRLAGDEQFF
CDR3nt: TGCGCCAGCGCTATGAGGCTAGCGGGCGATGAGCAGTTCTTC

v_gene: TRBV10-3
j_gene: TRBJ1-1
abundance: .
d_gene: .
CDR3aa: CATRQTDMNTEAFF
CDR3nt: TGTGCCACCCGACAGACCGATATGAACACTGAAGCTTTCTTT

v_gene: TRBV30
j_gene: TRBJ1-1
abundance: once
d_gene: .
CDR3aa: CAWSVESLNTEAFF
CDR3nt: TGTGCCTGGAGTGTCGAGAGTCTAAACACTGAAGCTTTCTTT

v_gene: TRBV6-1
j_gene: TRBJ1-2
abundance: few
d_gene: .
CDR3aa: CANLNRDGYTF
CDR3nt: TGTGCTAACCTCAACAGGGATGGCTACACCTTC

v_gene: TRBV30
j_gene: TRBJ2-7
abundance: few
d_gene: .
CDR3aa: CACGQWEEQYF
CDR3nt: TGTGCCTGTGGACAGTGGGAAGAGCAGTACTTC

v_gene: TRBV6-5
j_gene: TRBJ2-1
abundance: .
d_gene: TRBD1
CDR3aa: CASSPDRGIGNEQFF
CDR3nt: TGTGCCAGCAGTCCCGACAGGGGGATAGGGAATGAGCAGTTCTTC

v_gene: TRBV4-1
j_gene: TRBJ1-5
abundance: .
d_gene: TRBD1
CDR3aa: CASSGTGGQPQHF
CDR3nt: TGCGCCAGCAGCGGGACAGGGGGTCAGCCCCAGCATTTT

v_gene: TRBV11-1
j_gene: TRBJ2-3
abundance: .
d_gene: .
CDR3aa: CASSSLGAGSTDTQYF
CDR3nt: TGTGCCAGCAGCTCCCTGGGGGCAGGGAGCACAGATACGCAGTATTTT

v_gene: TRBV18
j_gene: TRBJ1-5
abundance: once
d_gene: TRBD1
CDR3aa: CASTTGGWDQPQHF
CDR3nt: TGTGCCAGCACTACAGGGGGCTGGGATCAGCCCCAGCATTTT

v_gene: TRBV7-9
j_gene: TRBJ1-2
abundance: .
d_gene: TRBD1
CDR3aa: CASSTGQGYGYTF
CDR3nt: TGTGCCAGCAGCACGGGACAGGGATATGGCTACACCTTC

v_gene: TRBV18
j_gene: TRBJ2-5
abundance: .
d_gene: .
CDR3aa: CASSPGQAETQYF
CDR3nt: TGTGCCAGCTCACCAGGGCAGGCAGAGACCCAGTACTTC

v_gene: TRBV4-1
j_gene: TRBJ2-7
abundance: .
d_gene: TRBD1
CDR3aa: CASSQDLDRGWEQYF
CDR3nt: TGCGCCAGCAGCCAAGATCTGGACAGGGGGTGGGAGCAGTACTTC

v_gene: TRBV5-4
j_gene: TRBJ2-3
abundance: .
d_gene: .
CDR3aa: CASSLRAGDTQYF
CDR3nt: TGTGCCAGCAGCCTAAGAGCGGGAGATACGCAGTATTTT

v_gene: TRBV23-1
j_gene: TRBJ1-4
abundance: .
d_gene: TRBD1
CDR3aa: CASSQSTGSESF
CDR3nt: TGCGCCAGCAGTCAATCGACAGGGTCGGAGTCATTT

v_gene: TRBV18
j_gene: TRBJ1-1
abundance: .
d_gene: .
CDR3aa: CASSPTGQNTEAFF
CDR3nt: TGTGCCAGCTCACCGACAGGTCAGAACACTGAAGCTTTCTTT

v_gene: TRBV6-5
j_gene: TRBJ2-5
abundance: .
d_gene: .
CDR3aa: CASSSQGWQETQYF
CDR3nt: TGTGCCAGCAGTTCCCAGGGATGGCAAGAGACCCAGTACTTC

v_gene: TRBV5-1
j_gene: TRBJ1-6
abundance: .
d_gene: .
CDR3aa: CASSLEGGSHSPLHF
CDR3nt: TGCGCCAGCAGCTTGGAGGGCGGGAGCCATTCACCCCTCCACTTT

v_gene: TRBV5-1
j_gene: TRBJ1-1
abundance: few
d_gene: .
CDR3aa: CASSLRNREMNTEAFF
CDR3nt: TGCGCCAGCAGCTTGCGGAACAGGGAAATGAACACTGAAGCTTTCTTT

v_gene: TRBV30
j_gene: TRBJ1-6
abundance: few
d_gene: .
CDR3aa: CAWSPDYPPLHF
CDR3nt: TGTGCCTGGAGTCCGGACTATCCCCCCCTCCACTTT

v_gene: TRBV11-2
j_gene: TRBJ1-2
abundance: .
d_gene: .
CDR3aa: CASSSIQYGYTF
CDR3nt: TGTGCCAGCAGCTCGATACAGTATGGCTACACCTTC

v_gene: TRBV5-1
j_gene: TRBJ2-7
abundance: .
d_gene: .
CDR3aa: CASSLGTFSYEQYF
CDR3nt: TGCGCCAGCAGCTTAGGGACATTCTCCTACGAGCAGTACTTC

v_gene: TRBV13
j_gene: TRBJ2-3
abundance: once
d_gene: TRBD2
CDR3aa: CASSLERGGGTDTQYF
CDR3nt: TGTGCCAGCAGCCTCGAGCGGGGGGGCGGCACAGATACGCAGTATTTT

v_gene: TRBV19
j_gene: TRBJ1-5
abundance: .
d_gene: TRBD1
CDR3aa: CASRDEWPLTGESSQPQHF
CDR3nt: TGTGCCAGTAGGGACGAATGGCCCCTAACAGGGGAGAGTAGTCAGCCCCAGCATTTT

v_gene: TRBV19
j_gene: TRBJ2-7
abundance: .
d_gene: TRBD2
CDR3aa: CATASGRVPYEQYF
CDR3nt: TGTGCAACCGCGAGCGGGAGAGTTCCCTACGAGCAGTACTTC

v_gene: TRBV4-1
j_gene: TRBJ1-2
abundance: .
d_gene: .
CDR3aa: CASSQILTNPGYTF
CDR3nt: TGCGCCAGCAGCCAGATCTTGACTAACCCGGGCTACACCTTC

v_gene: TRBV7-9
j_gene: TRBJ2-1
abundance: .
d_gene: TRBD2
CDR3aa: CASSLSITRLAGLNEQFF
CDR3nt: TGTGCCAGCAGCTTATCTATCACCCGACTAGCGGGACTAAATGAGCAGTTCTTC

v_gene: TRBV7-8
j_gene: TRBJ2-7
abundance: .
d_gene: .
CDR3aa: CASSLVAVYEQYF
CDR3nt: TGTGCCAGCAGCTTAGTGGCCGTCTACGAGCAGTACTTC

v_gene: TRBV5-1
j_gene: TRBJ2-7
abundance: .
d_gene: .
CDR3aa: CASTTGNDYEQYF
CDR3nt: TGCGCCAGCACCACAGGGAATGACTACGAGCAGTACTTC

v_gene: TRBV6-5
j_gene: TRBJ2-2
abundance: .
d_gene: TRBD2
CDR3aa: CASSYFGLAGGKELFF
CDR3nt: TGTGCCAGCAGTTACTTCGGACTAGCGGGAGGGAAGGAGCTGTTTTTT

v_gene: TRBV9
j_gene: TRBJ2-3
abundance: .
d_gene: .
CDR3aa: CASSGGGGGPGRTDTQYF
CDR3nt: TGTGCCAGCAGCGGCGGTGGGGGGGGCCCAGGACGCACAGATACGCAGTATTTT

v_gene: TRBV19
j_gene: TRBJ1-1
abundance: once
d_gene: .
CDR3aa: CASSIRGNTEAFF
CDR3nt: TGTGCCAGTAGTATACGAGGAAACACTGAAGCTTTCTTT

v_gene: TRBV5-1
j_gene: TRBJ2-7
abundance: .
d_gene: .
CDR3aa: CASSLDPRQHNTYEQYF
CDR3nt: TGCGCCAGCAGCTTGGACCCACGACAGCACAACACCTACGAGCAGTACTTC